This passage covers 13 T cell receptor beta chains from one sample sequenced in a study of radiotherapy plus CTLA-4 blockade in lung cancer (dated by TCRdb to between 2017 and 2018). Library method: the immunoSEQ multiplex PCR assay. TCRdb mirrors the immuneACCESS table, restricted to in-frame sequences. Some clones are absent from its copies; in checked studies, under half trace to an unresolved V gene, and the reason for the others is unknown. The sample table holds about 110,000 clones, of which under 90% were seen once. Of the sample, 2% to 3% is held by the ten largest clones. This material consisted of peripheral blood, taken from a patient treated with radiotherapy plus ipilimumab. The source of these receptors is a human donor with non-small cell lung cancer that progressed on radiotherapy plus ipilimumab. Some clones in this sample may be carry-over from other donors' samples.

This clone was picked up a small number of times. The V gene is TRBV19, the J gene TRBJ2-1; maybe TRBD2 (6 bases). The V end lost 5 bases, the J end lost 6 bases, and 26 bases lay between the germline ends. The CDR3 loop spans 18 amino acids. Germline-derived CDR1 and CDR2 are LNHDA and SQIVND (reference sequence). CDR3 region: CASSSSGGRRLTSNEQFF. Written as DNA, the CDR3 is TGTGCCAGTAGTTCATCCGGGGGACGTCGCCTAACAAGCAATGAGCAGTTCTTC.

The J gene is TRBJ2-2, the V gene TRBV5-1; 11 bases are a match to TRBD2. This CDR3 region has 18 residues. V gave up 4 bases and J gave up 0 bases; unmatched junction bases: 8. The germline V gene encodes CDR1 SGHRS and CDR2 YFSETQ. CDR3 DNA sequence: TGCGCCAGCAGCCTCCGCTTAGCGGGGGGGACGAACACCGGGGAGCTGTTTTTT. It codes for CASSLRLAGGTNTGELFF.

The chain is built from TRBV5-1 and TRBJ2-3; 16 positions match TRBD2. The J segment lost 6 bases and the V segment lost 4 bases, leaving 5 bases of the junction unmatched. This CDR3 comprises 16 residues. Looked up from germline, CDR1 is SGHRS and CDR2 is YFSETQ. In DNA, the CDR3 is TGCGCCAGCAGCACGGGACTAGCGGGGGGGCCGGATACGCAGTATTTT. Its protein is CASSTGLAGGPDTQYF.

The genes are TRBV19 and TRBJ2-3; TRBD1 matches at 9 bases. The CDR3 is 15 residues long. Germline CDR1 is LNHDA and CDR2 is SQIVND (reference sequence). After removal of 4 bases from V and 3 bases from J, the junction contained 5 bases not matched to a gene. The CDR3 here is CASSTHGQGTDTQYF. The CDR3 DNA is TGTGCCAGTAGTACCCATGGACAGGGGACAGATACGCAGTATTTT.

DNA of the CDR3: TGTGCCAGCAGCTTGGCTTCCGTTGTCGATTCACCCCTCCACTTT. Translated, it gives CASSLASVVDSPLHF. V gene TRBV5-6 combines with J gene TRBJ1-6; D uncertain. Germline CDR1 is SGHDT and CDR2 is YYEEEE. The CDR3 extends over 15 amino acids. Trimming left V 0 bases short and J 8 bases short, with 12 bases between. The full variable domain, rest sourced from reference TRBV5-6 and TRBJ1-6, is DAGVTQSPTHLIKTRGQQVTLRCSPKSGHDTVSWYQQALGQGPQFIFQYYEEEERQRGNFPDRFSGHQFPNYSSELNVNALLLGDSALYLCASSLASVVDSPLHFGNGTRLTVT.

The CDR3, as DNA: TGTGCCAGCAGTGGACTAGCGGGGTTCAGGACCCAGTACTTC. Amino acids: CASSGLAGFRTQYF. The V and J genes are TRBV2 and TRBJ2-5; TRBD2 agrees at 11 bases. The germline V gene has CDR1 SNHLY and CDR2 FYNNEI. Unmatched junction bases numbered 5, after V lost 4 bases and J lost 7 bases. The CDR3 has 14 residues.

Regarding this clone: Other nucleotide sequences from this sample produce the same CDR3. The CDR3 sequence is CASSLVGGNTEAFF. The CDR3 DNA is TGTGCCAGCAGCTTAGTTGGTGGGAACACTGAAGCTTTCTTT. The rearrangement joins TRBV7-2 to TRBJ1-1; no reliable D call. The CDR3 loop spans 14 amino acids. CDR1 is SGHTA, CDR2 FQGNSA, per germline. V was cut by 1 base and J by 1 base, with 7 bases left in between.

The genes are TRBV28 and TRBJ1-5, with D unresolved. CDR3 length: 14 amino acids. Germline V gives CDR1 MDHEN, CDR2 SYDVKM. Trimming took 2 bases from V and 7 from J, leaving 12 bases between them. The CDR3 spells CASSLTRERQPQHF. The CDR3, as DNA: TGTGCCAGCAGTTTAACGAGGGAGCGGCAGCCCCAGCATTTT.

J is TRBJ2-7 and V is TRBV6-5; TRBD1 aligns across 11 bases. Germline V lookup: CDR1 MNHEY, CDR2 SVGAGI. The CDR3 runs to 15 residues. The ends lost 6 bases at V and 3 bases at J; junction bases unmatched: 7. The CDR3 here is CASRRDRGDRYEQYF. CDR3 sequence (DNA): TGTGCCAGCAGGCGGGACAGGGGGGATCGCTACGAGCAGTACTTC.

The rearrangement joins TRBV9 to TRBJ2-2, with TRBD1 matching 7 bases. This CDR3 is built from 16 residues. Germline trimming cut 4 bases from V and 0 bases from J; bases unmatched to any gene: 6. CDR1 is SGDLS and CDR2 is YYNGEE in the germline V gene. The CDR3, as DNA: TGTGCCAGCAGCCTTGACAGGGCCCCGAACACCGGGGAGCTGTTTTTT. Amino acid sequence: CASSLDRAPNTGELFF.

The chain combines TRBV18 with TRBJ2-4; 7 bases match TRBD2. Germline V lookup: CDR1 KGHSH, CDR2 LQKENI. V shed 5 bases and J 8 bases; nucleotides not matched to a gene: 9. This CDR3 has 14 residues. The CDR3 nucleotides read TGTGCCAGCTCAAGGGACTATCAAGGGCACATTCAGTACTTC. Its protein is CASSRDYQGHIQYF.

V and J are TRBV19 and TRBJ1-1; 10 bases fit TRBD1. This CDR3 has 15 residues. CDR1 is LNHDA and CDR2 is SQIVND in the germline V gene (reference sequence). V dropped 8 bases and J dropped 5; count of bases not matched to a gene: 11. The CDR3 loop reads CASRDRGGWRTEAFF. The CDR3 nucleotides are TGTGCCAGTCGGGACAGGGGCGGATGGAGAACTGAAGCTTTCTTT.

The chain joins TRBV5-6 to TRBJ2-7, with D possibly being TRBD1 (5 bases). V lost 0 bases and J 6 bases, leaving 13 bases between the germline ends. CDR3 length equals 14 residues. Per the germline V gene, CDR1 is SGHDT and CDR2 is YYEEEE. CDR3 DNA sequence: TGTGCCAGCAGCTTGGTCCAGGGCTTCCGCGAGCAGTACTTC. It encodes CASSLVQGFREQYF.